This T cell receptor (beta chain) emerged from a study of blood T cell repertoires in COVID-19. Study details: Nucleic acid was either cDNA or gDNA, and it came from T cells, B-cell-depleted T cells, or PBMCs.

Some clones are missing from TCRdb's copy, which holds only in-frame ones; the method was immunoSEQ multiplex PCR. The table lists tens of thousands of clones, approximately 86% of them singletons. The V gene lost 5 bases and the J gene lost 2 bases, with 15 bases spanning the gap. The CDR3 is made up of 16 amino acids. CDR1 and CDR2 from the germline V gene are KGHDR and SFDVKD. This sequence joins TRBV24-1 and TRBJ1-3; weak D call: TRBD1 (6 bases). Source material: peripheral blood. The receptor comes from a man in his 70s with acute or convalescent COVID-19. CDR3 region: CATSGGPSGAGNTIYF. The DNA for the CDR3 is TGTGCCACCAGTGGCGGACCTTCAGGGGCTGGAAACACCATATATTTT.